Presented here are 23 T cell receptor beta chains from one specimen sequenced in a study of shared clonotypes between healthy human individuals. Produced via immunoSEQ multiplex PCR; TCRdb's table is partial and in-frame only. The table includes about 1 million clones, about 77% detected once. The specimen sequenced was memory CD4+ T cells sorted from blood. Subset meaning: CD45RA-negative fraction. Receptors were obtained from a man aged 18 to 30 in good health.

The chain is built from TRBV7-8 and TRBJ1-5; 8 bases are a match to TRBD1. J lost 4 bases, V lost 5 bases, and 13 bases had no gene match. There are 17 residues in the CDR3. CDR1 is SGHVS, CDR2 FQNEAQ, per germline. CDR3 sequence reads: CASSPGRGPKRNQPQHF. CDR3 in DNA: TGTGCCAGCAGCCCGGGCAGGGGGCCCAAGAGAAATCAGCCCCAGCATTTT. The complete variable domain, with remaining parts taken from reference TRBV7-8 and TRBJ1-5, reads GAGVSQSPRYKVAKRGQDVALRCDPISGHVSLFWYQQALGQGPEFLTYFQNEAQLDKSGLPSDRFFAERPEGSVSTLKIQRTQQEDSAVYLCASSPGRGPKRNQPQHFGDGTRLSIL.

The chain is built from TRBV28 and TRBJ2-5; no clear D. This CDR3 region has 12 residues. Trimming took 2 bases from V and 2 from J, leaving 3 bases between them. Germline-derived CDR1 and CDR2 are MDHEN and SYDVKM. CDR3 bases: TGTGCCAGCAGTTTACCTCAAGAGACCCAGTACTTC. It is translated as CASSLPQETQYF.

V usage is TRBV11-2 and J usage is TRBJ2-1; D uncertain. This CDR3 spans 13 amino acids. Germline V gene lookup returns CDR1 SGHAT and CDR2 FQNNGV. V dropped 5 bases and J dropped 4 bases, with 9 bases sitting between them. DNA for the CDR3: TGTGCCAGCAGCAAGAACCTTTACAATGAGCAGTTCTTC. This gives the protein CASSKNLYNEQFF. The variable domain in full, completed from reference TRBV11-2 and TRBJ2-1, reads EAGVAQSPRYKIIEKRQSVAFWCNPISGHATLYWYQQILGQGPKLLIQFQNNGVVDDSQLPKDRFSAERLKGVDSTLKIQPAKLEDSAVYLCASSKNLYNEQFFGPGTRLTVL.

The chain uses TRBV11-3 and TRBJ2-2; tentative D call: TRBD1 (7 bases). The CDR3 consists of 14 residues. Germline V gene sequence: CDR1 SGHNT, CDR2 YENEEA. Deletions cut 2 bases from V and 6 bases from J, with 10 bases between. Here the CDR3 reads CASSLQGGSGELFF. CDR3 nucleotide sequence: TGTGCCAGCAGCTTACAGGGGGGATCCGGGGAGCTGTTTTTT.

This clone was seen more than once but under ten times. The rearrangement joins TRBV11-2 to TRBJ1-6; no definite D call. The CDR3 sequence is 15 residues long. From germline, CDR1 is SGHAT and CDR2 FQNNGV. The V end lost 7 bases, the J end lost 9 bases, and 19 bases lay between the germline ends. CDR3 sequence (DNA): TGTGCCAGCACCTCAGGAGAGGGAGCTAGTTCACCCCTCCACTTT. The encoded protein is CASTSGEGASSPLHF.

The V and J genes are TRBV27 and TRBJ2-5, with D perhaps given as TRBD1 or TRBD2 (5 bases each). V lost 3 bases and J lost 2, with 16 bases in between. This CDR3 comprises 16 residues. Germline loops: CDR1 MNHEY, CDR2 SMNVEV (reference sequence). CDR3 residues: CASSFGTNPGQETQYF. For the CDR3, the DNA is TGTGCCAGCAGTTTTGGGACGAATCCCGGACAAGAGACCCAGTACTTC.

This clone is a singleton in its sample. This chain joins TRBV30 and TRBJ1-6; TRBD1 aligns across 7 bases. V trimming: 2 bases; J trimming: 10 bases; junction bases outside the gene matches: 5. The CDR3 spans 13 residues. Germline V lookup: CDR1 GTSNPN, CDR2 SVGIG (reference sequence). CDR3 residues: CAWSLGTESPLHF. For the CDR3, the DNA is TGTGCCTGGAGTCTTGGGACAGAATCACCCCTCCACTTT.

The chain has TRBV10-3 and TRBJ1-6, with 8 bases identical to TRBD1. J lost 10 bases, V lost 0 bases, and 5 bases had no gene match. Germline CDR1 and CDR2: ENHRY and SYGVKD. This CDR3 comprises 15 residues. CDR3 protein: CAISESNRGNSPLHF. Written as DNA, the CDR3 is TGTGCCATCAGTGAGTCTAACAGGGGGAACTCACCCCTCCACTTT.

V is TRBV19 and J is TRBJ2-3, with 7 bases that match TRBD1. The V gene's germline CDR1 is LNHDA and CDR2 SQIVND (reference sequence). The CDR3 sequence is 15 residues long. V lost 7 bases to trimming and J lost 2 bases; unmatched junction nucleotides: 9. CDR3 amino acids: CASNTGAAFTDTQYF. CDR3 coding DNA: TGTGCCAGTAACACAGGGGCCGCCTTCACAGATACGCAGTATTTT.

This chain uses TRBV10-3 with TRBJ2-7; 7 bases are a match to TRBD1. CDR1 ENHRY and CDR2 SYGVKD come from the germline V gene. This CDR3 is built from 13 residues. The V and J ends lost 6 bases and 7 bases, in that order; junction bases with no gene match: 9. CDR3 nucleotide sequence: TGTGCCATCAGAACCACAGGGGTAGAAGAGCAGTACTTC. Residues: CAIRTTGVEEQYF.

This clone came up once. The rearrangement uses TRBV6-6 and TRBJ2-2; D is ambiguous. The germline V gene encodes CDR1 MNHNY and CDR2 SVGAGI (reference sequence). V lost 4 bases and J lost 6, with 18 bases in between. This CDR3 region has 16 residues. The CDR3 coding sequence is TGTGCCAGCAGTTTGGAAATACCCCATGGGGCCGGGGAGCTGTTTTTT. The encoded protein is CASSLEIPHGAGELFF.

The genes are TRBV11-2 and TRBJ2-5; 14 nucleotides line up with TRBD2. Germline CDR1 is SGHAT and CDR2 is FQNNGV. The ends lost 1 base at V and 5 bases at J; junction bases unmatched: 3. The CDR3 is made up of 16 amino acids. The CDR3 loop reads CASSLGGLAGVETQYF. The CDR3 bases are TGTGCCAGCAGCTTAGGGGGACTAGCGGGAGTCGAGACCCAGTACTTC.

This clone was detected a few times. V is TRBV7-6 and J is TRBJ2-1; 9 bases fit TRBD2. Germline values: CDR1 SGHVS, CDR2 FNYEAQ. V lost 5 bases, J lost 1 base, and 6 bases stayed unmatched. The CDR3 covers 16 residues. The CDR3, as DNA: TGTGCCAGCAGCCGGACTAGCGATCCTTCCTACAATGAGCAGTTCTTC. It encodes CASSRTSDPSYNEQFF.

This clone was detected a few times. J is TRBJ2-7 and V is TRBV6-6, with 10 bases identical to TRBD2. Trimming at V came to 2 bases and at J to 5 bases, leaving 6 bases not matched to a gene. CDR3 length: 15 residues. CDR1 is MNHNY, CDR2 SVGAGI, per germline (reference sequence). CDR3 in amino acids: CASSYTSGIYDEQYF. In nucleotides, the CDR3 is TGTGCCAGCAGTTACACTAGCGGGATATATGACGAGCAGTACTTC.

The J gene is TRBJ1-2, the V gene TRBV18; 9 nucleotides align to TRBD1. CDR3 length: 15 residues. J gave up 4 bases and V 3 bases, and 6 bases lay outside the gene matches. Germline lookup yields CDR1 KGHSH and CDR2 LQKENI. The CDR3 bases are TGTGCCAGCTCACCTAACAGGGGGCAGGGCTATGGCTACACCTTC. This gives the protein CASSPNRGQGYGYTF.

This chain uses TRBV28 with TRBJ2-3; D remains ambiguous. The CDR3 length is 17 residues. Germline V gene lookup returns CDR1 MDHEN and CDR2 SYDVKM. Trimming removed 1 base at V and 1 base at J, with 15 bases between. For the CDR3, the DNA is TGTGCCAGCAGTTTATCCCTAGGCAGGTCTGGCACAGATACGCAGTATTTT. Translating it yields CASSLSLGRSGTDTQYF.

The chain has TRBV4-3 and TRBJ2-3; 11 bases map to TRBD2. Germline V gene data show CDR1 as LGHNA and CDR2 as YSLEER. Germline trimming cut 5 bases from V and 3 bases from J; bases unmatched to any gene: 7. CDR3 length: 16 amino acids. CDR3: CASSARGLAETDTQYF. CDR3 nucleotides: TGCGCCAGCAGCGCCCGGGGACTAGCGGAAACAGATACGCAGTATTTT.

This chain connects TRBV9 to TRBJ2-5; the D is unclear. Trimming took 1 base from V and 0 from J, leaving 4 bases between them. The CDR3 consists of 13 residues. CDR1 is SGDLS, CDR2 YYNGEE, per germline. The CDR3, as DNA: TGTGCCAGCAGCGTAATGGACCAAGAGACCCAGTACTTC. This sequence encodes CASSVMDQETQYF.

The DNA of the CDR3 is TGTGCCAGCAGCGTAGGGCCTAGCGGGGGTAGCAATGAGCAGTTCTTC. Its protein is CASSVGPSGGSNEQFF. The chain has TRBV9 and TRBJ2-1, with TRBD2 identical over 10 bases. CDR1 and CDR2 (germline): SGDLS, YYNGEE. Trimming took 0 bases from V and 6 from J; bases not matched to a gene: 6. The CDR3 sequence is 16 residues long.

With regard to this clone: The sample contains more than one DNA sequence encoding this CDR3. V usage is TRBV5-1 and J usage is TRBJ2-1; a possible D gene is TRBD1 (6 bases). V shed 0 bases and J shed 6 bases, with 13 bases lying between them. The CDR3 spans 15 residues. Germline loops: CDR1 SGHRS, CDR2 YFSETQ. CDR3 sequence reads: CASSLVAGVVNEQFF. In nucleotides, the CDR3 is TGCGCCAGCAGCTTGGTAGCAGGGGTAGTCAATGAGCAGTTCTTC.

This clone was recorded many times. This chain links TRBV19 with TRBJ2-1; 7 nucleotides agree with TRBD1. This CDR3 comprises 18 residues. V trimming: 2 bases; J trimming: 0 bases; junction bases outside the gene matches: 10. Germline-derived CDR1 and CDR2 are LNHDA and SQIVND (reference sequence). This CDR3 is CASSINIKGDSSYNEQFF. In nucleotides, the CDR3 is TGTGCCAGTAGTATAAACATTAAGGGGGACAGCTCCTACAATGAGCAGTTCTTC.

The chain is built from TRBV7-8 and TRBJ2-5; 9 bases are a match to TRBD2. The ends lost 6 bases at V and 5 bases at J; junction bases unmatched: 7. Germline V CDR1 and CDR2: SGHVS, FQNEAQ. This CDR3 comprises 14 residues. The CDR3 is CASRDAGGVETQYF. CDR3 bases: TGTGCCAGCAGAGATGCGGGGGGGGTGGAGACCCAGTACTTC.

J is TRBJ2-1 and V is TRBV6-6; 12 bases fit TRBD2. The J segment lost 6 bases and the V segment lost 2 bases, leaving 2 bases of the junction unmatched. Germline V gene data show CDR1 as MNHNY and CDR2 as SVGAGI (reference sequence). This CDR3 contains 15 residues. The CDR3 nucleotides read TGTGCCAGCAGTTACGAACTAGCGGGAGGCAATGAGCAGTTCTTC. Protein: CASSYELAGGNEQFF.